The following is a TCR beta chain sequence with its context. V gave up 6 bases and J gave up 1 base, with 13 bases separating them. Germline CDR1 SNHLY, CDR2 FYNNEI. The CDR3 is 15 amino acids. Assay: immunoSEQ multiplex PCR; the TCRdb copy retains only in-frame clones and omits some. The sample lists some 140,000 clones, more than 75% seen once, with roughly 11% in the top ten. This sample stems from a study of blood T cell repertoires in COVID-19. Background on the study: PBMCs, B-cell-depleted T cells, or T cells provided the cDNA or gDNA that made up the material.

The TCR sequence derives from a man aged 55-75 years who had recovered from COVID-19. The chain carries TRBV2 and TRBJ1-5; D ambiguous. The sequenced material came from peripheral blood. CDR3 bases: TGTGCCAGCAGACCCGACCGGGTGAGCAATCAGCCCCAGCATTTT. This sequence encodes CASRPDRVSNQPQHF.